These 18 T cell receptor beta chains came from one sample sequenced in a study of blood T cells in healthy people across ages. A second PCR of about 7 to 12 cycles used a sample-barcoded 5' primer and a J-beta primer mix. TCRdb analysed the 5' RACE reads with MiXCR anew, one entry per CDR3 protein. The profile shows about 540,000 distinct CDR3 sequences, 24% of them singletons. These same records also appear under a second study, on T cells of mothers and their children.

The specimen sequenced was blood. The receptor source for this set is a boy aged 5-17 years in good health.

This clonotype has a handful of counts. This chain connects TRBV15 to TRBJ2-7; no definite D call. Trimming removed 3 bases from V and 3 bases from J, with 12 bases in between. Germline V gene lookup returns CDR1 LNHNV and CDR2 YYDKDF (reference sequence). This CDR3 is built from 14 residues. CDR3 residues: CATSSGRGFYEQYF. CDR3 bases: TGTGCCACCAGCAGCGGCCGTGGGTTCTACGAGCAGTACTTC.

The table lists this clonotype with a few counts. V is TRBV7-9 and J is TRBJ2-7; D remains unclear. This CDR3 is built from 13 residues. V lost 0 bases to trimming and J lost 7 bases, with 10 bases between them. Germline assignment: CDR1 SEHNR and CDR2 FQNEAQ (reference sequence). CDR3 loop: CASSLALAWEQYF. The CDR3 bases are TGTGCCAGCAGCTTAGCGCTCGCCTGGGAGCAGTACTTC. Drawing the rest from reference TRBV7-9 and TRBJ2-7, the complete variable domain is DTGVSQNPRHKITKRGQNVTFRCDPISEHNRLYWYRQTLGQGPEFLTYFQNEAQLEKSRLLSDRFSAERPKGSFSTLEIQRTEQGDSAMYLCASSLALAWEQYFGPGTRLTVT.

The chain employs TRBV12-3 or TRBV12-4 and TRBJ2-7; D may correspond to TRBD1 or TRBD2 (5 bases each). The CDR3 runs 14 residues. Trimming cost V 2 bases and J 5 bases, with 13 bases left between them. The CDR3 reads CASSLLSGTHEQYF. The CDR3 nucleotides read TGTGCCAGCAGTTTACTGTCAGGGACCCACGAGCAGTACTTC.

The rearrangement uses TRBV6-5 and TRBJ1-5, with D uncertain. The V and J ends lost 0 bases and 1 base respectively, with 7 bases between them. CDR1 is MNHEY, CDR2 SVGAGI, per germline. The CDR3 extends over 15 amino acids. Here the CDR3 reads CASSYSVESNQPQHF. The CDR3 DNA reads TGTGCCAGCAGTTACTCGGTAGAGAGCAATCAGCCCCAGCATTTT.

This clonotype was observed a few times. V gene TRBV6-8 combines with J gene TRBJ2-5; 9 nucleotides align to TRBD1. The DNA end lines up better with TRBJ2-1; the J call may be wrong. This CDR3 region has 16 residues. CDR1 MNHGY and CDR2 SAAAGT come from the germline V gene. The CDR3 DNA follows: TGTGCCAGCGATTTGTGGGGACAGGGACTTAATAATGAGCAGTTCTTC. This gives the protein CASDLWGQGLNNEQFF.

A note on this clonotype: A much larger clone is a single base away; this may be a read error. The chain combines TRBV21-1 with TRBJ2-3. TRBV21-1 counts as a pseudogene. This CDR3 comprises 11 residues. The CDR3 loop is CASSKTDAQYF. Here the CDR3 DNA reads TGTGCCAGCAGCAAAACAGATGCGCAGTATTTT.

This clonotype showed up just a few times. The rearrangement joins TRBV27 to TRBJ1-1; TRBD1 might be the D (5 bases). This CDR3 region has 15 residues. V lost 3 bases and J 1 base, leaving 12 bases between the germline ends. Germline assignment: CDR1 MNHEY and CDR2 SMNVEV (reference sequence). CDR3 nucleotide sequence: TGTGCCAGCAGTTTGTTGGGGGTTGCGAACACTGAAGCTTTCTTT. Protein product: CASSLLGVANTEAFF.

This rearrangement joins TRBV6-2 or TRBV6-3 to TRBJ2-5; 10 bases match TRBD2. This CDR3 comprises 13 residues. V trimming: 8 bases; J trimming: 3 bases; junction bases outside the gene matches: 3. The germline CDR1 and CDR2 sequences are MNHEY and SVGEGT. CDR3 nucleotide sequence: TGTGCCAGCTACAGCGGGAGGGAAGAGACCCAGTACTTC. The encoded protein is CASYSGREETQYF.

This sequence joins TRBV20-1 and TRBJ2-7; no firm D call. Trimming cost V 6 bases and J 2 bases, with 14 bases left between them. CDR1 and CDR2 from the germline V gene are DFQATT and SNEGSKA (reference sequence). The CDR3 totals 13 residues. The CDR3 protein is CSARPLSPYEQYF. CDR3 coding DNA: TGCAGTGCCAGGCCACTAAGCCCCTACGAGCAGTACTTC.

This chain joins TRBV4-1 and TRBJ2-1; 7 positions match TRBD1. Germline V gives CDR1 MGHRA, CDR2 YSYEKL. With 5 bases clipped from V and 10 bases from J, the junction kept 14 bases outside the gene matches. CDR3 length: 15 amino acids. The CDR3 here is CASSDHARTGREQFF. Here the CDR3 DNA reads TGCGCCAGCAGCGATCACGCCCGGACAGGTCGGGAGCAGTTCTTC.

This clonotype appeared once. The rearrangement joins TRBV27 to TRBJ2-5, with unresolved D. Germline values: CDR1 MNHEY, CDR2 SMNVEV (reference sequence). The CDR3 contains 14 residues. The V and J ends lost 5 bases and 5 bases respectively, with 15 bases between them. The CDR3 DNA is TGTGCCAGCAGTCAAGGTGCGTCTGCGGAGACCCAGTACTTC. Amino acids: CASSQGASAETQYF.

This clonotype came up once. The V gene is TRBV14, the J gene TRBJ2-1, with 8 nucleotides matching TRBD2. This CDR3 is built from 18 residues. Germline loops: CDR1 SGHDN, CDR2 FVKESK. J was trimmed by 8 bases and V by 0 bases; bases with no gene match: 15. CDR3 residues: CASSQEIGRGEFSDEQFF. The DNA of the CDR3 is TGTGCCAGCAGCCAAGAAATAGGGCGGGGGGAGTTTTCGGATGAGCAGTTCTTC.

This clonotype was recorded many times. This chain uses TRBV12-3 or TRBV12-4 with TRBJ1-1, with D possibly TRBD1 on 6 matching bases. The V end was cut by 7 bases, the J end by 2 bases, with 14 bases between. This CDR3 contains 14 residues. For the CDR3, the DNA is TGTGCCAGCACCCTAAGGACAGCTAACACTGAAGCTTTCTTT. Translated, it gives CASTLRTANTEAFF.

The CDR3 nucleotides read TGTGCCAGCAGTTCCCATATGATCGAAGCGGGGAGCTATGGCTACACCTTC. It translates to CASSSHMIEAGSYGYTF. The rearrangement joins TRBV27 to TRBJ1-2; D remains unclear. Per germline, CDR1 MNHEY and CDR2 SMNVEV (reference sequence). V gave up 4 bases and J gave up 4 bases, with 22 bases separating them. The CDR3 is 17 residues long.

This chain joins TRBV27 and TRBJ1-4; D is perhaps TRBD1 (5 bases). The CDR3 consists of 15 residues. Trimming left V 0 bases short and J 8 bases short, with 13 bases between. The germline gives CDR1 MNHEY, CDR2 SMNVEV (reference sequence). CDR3 DNA sequence: TGTGCCAGCAGTTTATCTTGGCAGGGAAACGAAAAACTGTTTTTT. Protein: CASSLSWQGNEKLFF. Filled out from reference TRBV27 and TRBJ1-4, the complete variable domain reads EAQVTQNPRYLITVTGKKLTVTCSQNMNHEYMSWYRQDPGLGLRQIYYSMNVEVTDKGDVPEGYKVSRKEKRNFPLILESPSPNQTSLYFCASSLSWQGNEKLFFGSGTQLSVL.

The gene calls are TRBV21-1 and TRBJ2-5; the table gives TRBD2 as D, unverified against the DNA. TRBV21-1 is described as a pseudogene. The CDR3 is 16 residues long. The CDR3 region has the DNA TGTGCCAGCAGCAAATTATCCCCGGCTAGCGTTGGGGCCCAGTACTTC. Protein product: CASSKLSPASVGAQYF.

The V and J genes are TRBV12-3 or TRBV12-4 and TRBJ2-1; either TRBD1 or TRBD2 may supply D (5 bases each). V lost 7 bases and J lost 4, with 17 bases in between. The CDR3 length is 15 residues. Here the CDR3 reads CASTYGDAPYNEQFF. Written as DNA, the CDR3 is TGTGCCAGCACTTATGGGGACGCCCCATACAATGAGCAGTTCTTC.

The chain carries TRBV7-9 and TRBJ2-5; TRBD2 matches 10 bases. The J call may be mistaken, given a closer DNA end match to TRBJ2-1. Germline loops: CDR1 SEHNR, CDR2 FQNEAQ (reference sequence). This CDR3 is 15 amino acids long. The CDR3 loop reads CASSLTSGPRNEQFF. CDR3 sequence (DNA): TGTGCCAGCAGCCTGACTAGCGGGCCCCGCAATGAGCAGTTCTTC.